The 11 T cell receptor beta chains reported below all come from one sample, sequenced in a study of blood T cell repertoires in COVID-19. Assay used: immunoSEQ multiplex PCR; TCRdb lists only in-frame clones, some missing. The sample consists of about 100,000 clones, approximately 88% of them appearing once. The sequencing input was peripheral blood. The receptor source for this set is a man in his fifties or sixties with active or convalescent COVID-19.

This chain connects TRBV5-1 to TRBJ2-2, with 9 bases identical to TRBD2. The CDR3 covers 16 residues. J gave up 6 bases and V 3 bases, and 9 bases lay outside the gene matches. Germline assignment: CDR1 SGHRS and CDR2 YFSETQ. CDR3 residues: CASSWGIAGDPGELFF. CDR3 nucleotide sequence: TGCGCCAGCAGCTGGGGGATAGCGGGAGATCCCGGGGAGCTGTTTTTT.

This clone was observed a few times. This chain uses TRBV6-6 with TRBJ1-2; TRBD1 matches 9 bases. Germline loops: CDR1 MNHNY, CDR2 SVGAGI (reference sequence). The J segment lost 0 bases and the V segment lost 5 bases, leaving 10 bases of the junction unmatched. The length of the CDR3 is 17 residues. CDR3 bases: TGTGCCAGCAGTCCGGGACAGGGCGTTGGAGCTAACTATGGCTACACCTTC. Translated, it gives CASSPGQGVGANYGYTF.

J is TRBJ2-1 and V is TRBV21-1; the table's D call TRBD2 went unverified against the DNA. TRBV21-1 is reported as a pseudogene. The CDR3 is 16 amino acids. The CDR3 is CASSKLAGVVYNEQFF. The CDR3 DNA reads as TGTGCCAGCAGCAAGCTAGCGGGAGTAGTCTACAATGAGCAGTTCTTC.

This chain joins TRBV18 and TRBJ1-1; weak D call: TRBD1 (5 bases). The CDR3 contains 18 residues. Germline assignment: CDR1 KGHSH and CDR2 LQKENI. The V gene lost 3 bases and the J gene lost 4 bases, with 24 bases spanning the gap. The DNA for the CDR3 is TGTGCCAGCTCACCCCTTGTCGTTCGGGGGGTGAGGGGCACTGAAGCTTTCTTT. It yields the protein CASSPLVVRGVRGTEAFF.

The rearrangement joins TRBV7-9 to TRBJ2-7, with 8 bases lining up with TRBD2. The germline V gene encodes CDR1 SEHNR and CDR2 FQNEAQ (reference sequence). Unmatched junction bases numbered 8, after V lost 5 bases and J lost 2 bases. This CDR3 region has 15 residues. The CDR3 here is CASSPPGTRAYEQYF. The DNA for the CDR3 is TGTGCCAGCAGCCCCCCCGGGACTAGGGCCTACGAGCAGTACTTC.

The V call is TRBV27, the J call TRBJ1-1, with D maybe TRBD1 (6 bases). Deletions cut 6 bases from V and 4 bases from J, with 12 bases between. The length of the CDR3 is 13 residues. Per germline, CDR1 MNHEY and CDR2 SMNVEV (reference sequence). The CDR3 reads CASRYQGLTEAFF. As DNA, the CDR3 is TGTGCCAGCAGGTATCAGGGGCTCACTGAAGCTTTCTTT.

Note on this clone: The identical CDR3 is also encoded by other nucleotide sequences in the sample. V gene TRBV28 combines with J gene TRBJ2-7; a possible D gene is TRBD1 (5 bases). V was clipped by 5 bases and J by 4 bases, with 9 bases between them. The length of the CDR3 is 12 residues. The germline CDR1 and CDR2 sequences are MDHEN and SYDVKM. The CDR3 is CASSTQGYEQYF. The CDR3 DNA is TGTGCCAGCAGTACCCAGGGTTACGAGCAGTACTTC.

In its sample, this clone was seen a few times. This rearrangement joins TRBV5-1 to TRBJ1-1; tentative D call: TRBD1 (6 bases). Germline V gene data show CDR1 as SGHRS and CDR2 as YFSETQ. Trimming removed 5 bases from V and 5 bases from J, with 10 bases in between. The CDR3 has 12 amino acids. The CDR3, as DNA: TGCGCCAGCAGTGTTCAGGGGACTGAAGCTTTCTTT. Translating it yields CASSVQGTEAFF. The variable domain in full, with the rest retrieved from reference TRBV5-1 and TRBJ1-1, is KAGVTQTPRYLIKTRGQQVTLSCSPISGHRSVSWYQQTPGQGLQFLFEYFSETQRNKGNFPGRFSGRQFSNSRSEMNVSTLELGDSALYLCASSVQGTEAFFGQGTRLTVV.

The J gene is TRBJ1-3, the V gene TRBV5-5, with unresolved D. The V and J ends lost 0 bases and 0 bases respectively, with 10 bases between them. The CDR3 covers 16 residues. Per the germline V gene, CDR1 is SGHKS and CDR2 is YYEKEE (reference sequence). The CDR3 coding sequence is TGTGCCAGCAGCTTGGTCGGGGATTTCTCTGGAAACACCATATATTTT. It encodes CASSLVGDFSGNTIYF.

The chain links TRBV28 to TRBJ2-1, with 10 bases lining up with TRBD2. This CDR3 has 18 residues. CDR1 is MDHEN, CDR2 SYDVKM, per germline. J was trimmed by 0 bases and V by 3 bases; bases with no gene match: 8. DNA for the CDR3: TGTGCCAGCAGTTTTTGGCTAGCGGGGGCCCTCTCCTACAATGAGCAGTTCTTC. It translates to CASSFWLAGALSYNEQFF.

This CDR3 reads CASSLVGGSYEQYF. The CDR3 nucleotides are TGTGCCAGCAGCTTGGTGGGAGGGAGCTACGAGCAGTACTTC. The chain uses TRBV5-6 and TRBJ2-7; 7 nucleotides align to TRBD2. The germline gives CDR1 SGHDT, CDR2 YYEEEE. The V gene end was trimmed by 0 bases and the J gene end by 3 bases; junction bases not matched to a gene: 3. The CDR3 sequence is 14 residues long. Using reference TRBV5-6 and TRBJ2-7 for the parts outside the CDR3, the full variable domain is DAGVTQSPTHLIKTRGQQVTLRCSPKSGHDTVSWYQQALGQGPQFIFQYYEEEERQRGNFPDRFSGHQFPNYSSELNVNALLLGDSALYLCASSLVGGSYEQYFGPGTRLTVT.